The 18 T cell receptor beta chains below were found in one sample sequenced in a study of T cells in Graves' hyperthyroidism and ophthalmopathy. TCR beta CDR3 regions were amplified from RNA. Using the HTBI primer set, a first-round RT-PCR was run on the TCR CDR3. TCRdb recomputed calls from the multiplex PCR reads with MiXCR, one row per CDR3 protein. The data show about 290,000 distinct CDR3 sequences, roughly 13% seen once. Source material: blood. These receptor sequences come from a woman in her forties with Graves' hyperthyroidism.

This clonotype was detected ten times or more. J is TRBJ1-6 and V is TRBV6-1; no clear D. The CDR3 has 14 residues. V lost 7 bases and J 3 bases, leaving 10 bases between the germline ends. Germline V CDR1 and CDR2: MNHNS, SASEGT. This chain's CDR3 is CASNAGSYNSPLHF. The CDR3 bases are TGTGCCAGCAATGCCGGTAGCTATAATTCACCCCTCCACTTT.

This clonotype has at least ten counts. This rearrangement joins TRBV2 to TRBJ2-7; possible D gene TRBD1, 6 bases. CDR1 is SNHLY and CDR2 is FYNNEI in the germline V gene. V was pared by 2 bases and J by 2 bases, with 10 bases between. The length of the CDR3 is 14 residues. Here the CDR3 reads CASSESGDPYEQYF. CDR3 sequence (DNA): TGTGCCAGCAGTGAATCAGGGGACCCCTACGAGCAGTACTTC.

This clonotype was counted ten times or more. The V and J genes are TRBV9 and TRBJ1-4; D is uncertain. This CDR3 has 14 amino acids. Trimming took 2 bases from V and 4 from J, leaving 9 bases between them. Germline V lookup: CDR1 SGDLS, CDR2 YYNGEE. The CDR3 loop reads CASSVGSVNEKLFF. CDR3 coding DNA: TGTGCCAGCAGCGTGGGCTCGGTTAATGAAAAACTGTTTTTT.

In its sample, this clonotype was seen many times. This sequence joins TRBV7-2 and TRBJ1-4, with TRBD1 identical over 7 bases. Unmatched junction bases numbered 10, after V lost 2 bases and J lost 10 bases. CDR3 size: 15 residues. Germline V lookup: CDR1 SGHTA, CDR2 FQGNSA. CDR3 sequence: CASSLYPGQIGKLFF. In DNA form, the CDR3 reads TGTGCCAGCAGCTTATATCCGGGACAGATCGGAAAACTGTTTTTT.

This clonotype was recorded many times. V and J are TRBV6-1 and TRBJ2-7; TRBD1 matches at 8 bases. Germline V CDR1 and CDR2: MNHNS, SASEGT. J lost 3 bases, V lost 6 bases, and 4 bases had no gene match. This CDR3 region has 13 residues. The CDR3 is CASRSGGGYEQYF. The DNA of the CDR3 is TGTGCCAGCAGGTCAGGGGGCGGCTACGAGCAGTACTTC.

Ten or more counts support this clonotype. One end of the junction fails to match germline, which may point to a read error. The chain couples TRBV11-2 to TRBJ2-7; 10 nucleotides align to TRBD2. The CDR3 consists of 13 residues. CDR1 SGHAT and CDR2 FQNNGV come from the germline V gene. The CDR3 sequence is CASRLAGGYEQYF. CDR3 sequence (DNA): TGTGCCAGCAGGTTAGCGGGAGGCTACGAGCAGTACTTC.

This clonotype was seen many times. The chain has TRBV2 and TRBJ2-2; possible D gene TRBD1, 5 bases. The germline V gene has CDR1 SNHLY and CDR2 FYNNEI. The CDR3 covers 16 residues. Trimming pared 2 bases from V and 0 bases from J, leaving 10 bases between. CDR3 DNA: TGTGCCAGCAGTGAACAAGGGGTCGCGAACACCGGGGAGCTGTTTTTT. It is translated as CASSEQGVANTGELFF.

This clonotype was seen repeatedly, ten times or more. The CDR3 spells CASRRRGTERDPQHF. CDR3 sequence (DNA): TGTGCCAGCAGGCGCCGGGGGACGGAGCGCGATCCCCAGCATTTT. V and J are TRBV2 and TRBJ1-5; a weak D match, TRBD1 (5 bases). CDR3 size: 15 residues. V lost 6 bases and J 10 bases, leaving 22 bases between the germline ends. The germline V gene encodes CDR1 SNHLY and CDR2 FYNNEI.

At least ten counts were recorded for this clonotype. This chain uses TRBV6-1 with TRBJ2-7, with TRBD1 as a possible D gene (6 bases). The CDR3 is 13 amino acids. V lost 5 bases, J lost 3 bases, and 11 bases lay in between. Germline V gene lookup returns CDR1 MNHNS and CDR2 SASEGT. CDR3 protein: CASSSGQNYEQYF. CDR3 nucleotide sequence: TGTGCCAGCAGTTCCGGACAGAACTACGAGCAGTACTTC.

This clonotype was picked up a small number of times. At one end the junction does not follow the germline gene, possibly because of a read error. This chain links TRBV11-3 with TRBJ2-1; D gene ambiguous. Germline assignment: CDR1 SGHNT and CDR2 YENEEA. This CDR3 region has 14 residues. The CDR3 sequence: CASSLEDVNNEQFF. In DNA form, the CDR3 reads TGTGCCAGCAGCCTAGAGGACGTAAACAATGAGCAGTTCTTC.

This clonotype showed up many times. This rearrangement joins TRBV7-2 to TRBJ1-5; TRBD1 matches 9 bases. V lost 8 bases to trimming and J lost 2 bases; unmatched junction nucleotides: 7. The CDR3 loop spans 15 amino acids. Germline V gene lookup returns CDR1 SGHTA and CDR2 FQGNSA. The CDR3 coding sequence is TGTGCCAGCTGGGGACAGGGAAGATGCAATCAGCCCCAGCATTTT. It is translated as CASWGQGRCNQPQHF.

Ten or more counts support this clonotype. The rearrangement links TRBV6-1 to TRBJ1-1; 7 nucleotides agree with TRBD1. CDR3 size: 11 residues. With 8 bases clipped from V and 10 bases from J, the junction kept 7 bases outside the gene matches. The germline gives CDR1 MNHNS, CDR2 SASEGT. Written as DNA, the CDR3 is TGTGCCAGCCATAGGGGGCTTGGAGCTTTCTTT. Translating it yields CASHRGLGAFF.

This chain connects TRBV19 to TRBJ2-1, with 8 bases identical to TRBD2. There are 13 residues in the CDR3. Germline V gives CDR1 LNHDA, CDR2 SQIVND (reference sequence). V was pared by 1 base and J by 15 bases, with 8 bases of the junction left unmatched. This chain's CDR3 is CASSIAGVGGAFF. The CDR3 DNA reads as TGTGCCAGTAGTATAGCGGGAGTCGGGGGGGCGTTCTTC.

The table lists this clonotype with many counts. The CDR3 bases are TGTGCCAGCAGCCGGGGACAGACGAGCAACTATGGCTACACCTTC. Translating gives CASSRGQTSNYGYTF. This chain joins TRBV5-5 and TRBJ1-2, with 7 bases aligning to TRBD1. Germline CDR1 is SGHKS and CDR2 is YYEKEE (reference sequence). The CDR3 is 15 amino acids. With 4 bases clipped from V and 2 bases from J, the junction kept 8 bases outside the gene matches.

This clonotype was counted only a few times. V is TRBV7-9 and J is TRBJ2-3, with TRBD2 as a possible D gene (5 bases). This CDR3 is 15 amino acids long. Looked up from germline, CDR1 is SEHNR and CDR2 is FQNEAQ (reference sequence). V lost 5 bases, J lost 0 bases, and 12 bases lay in between. CDR3 protein: CASSPRRASTDTQYF. CDR3 nucleotides: TGTGCCAGCAGCCCACGGCGGGCGAGCACAGATACGCAGTATTTT. Full variable domain (missing parts from reference TRBV7-9 and TRBJ2-3): DTGVSQNPRHKITKRGQNVTFRCDPISEHNRLYWYRQTLGQGPEFLTYFQNEAQLEKSRLLSDRFSAERPKGSFSTLEIQRTEQGDSAMYLCASSPRRASTDTQYFGPGTRLTVL.

This clonotype was found once. The chain has TRBV7-3 and TRBJ2-1, with 16 positions matching TRBD2. The V gene end was trimmed by 2 bases and the J gene end by 8 bases; junction bases not matched to a gene: 3. Germline V gene lookup returns CDR1 SGHTA and CDR2 FQGTGA. The CDR3 sequence is 16 residues long. The CDR3 loop is CASSLGTSGRAHEQFF. For the CDR3, the DNA is TGTGCCAGCAGCTTAGGGACTAGCGGGAGGGCTCATGAGCAGTTCTTC.

The sample holds many counts of this clonotype. This rearrangement joins TRBV7-9 to TRBJ2-3, with no clear D. This CDR3 contains 16 residues. Germline V CDR1 and CDR2: SEHNR, FQNEAQ (reference sequence). The V end was cut by 2 bases, the J end by 2 bases, with 14 bases between. The CDR3 DNA follows: TGTGCCAGCAGCTTACTCCCCGGCTCCCTCACAGATACGCAGTATTTT. Its translation is CASSLLPGSLTDTQYF.

The table lists this clonotype with a count of one. The chain recombines TRBV10-2 with TRBJ2-3; D is undetermined. The V end was cut by 5 bases, the J end by 1 base, with 10 bases between. Germline CDR1 reads WSHSY; CDR2 reads SAAADI. This CDR3 spans 14 amino acids. This chain's CDR3 is CASSQTRGTDTQYF. The CDR3, as DNA: TGCGCCAGCAGTCAAACAAGGGGCACAGATACGCAGTATTTT.